The 25 T cell receptor beta chains in this list originate from one sample, sequenced in a study of shared T cell receptors in the human thymus. Profiled with immunoSEQ multiplex PCR; TCRdb holds only in-frame clones, not every one. The repertoire includes some 700,000 clones, approximately 90% of them detected once, and around 0.0099% sits in the top ten. These sequences were also reported in another study, on human thymus T cells.

Material for sequencing was thymocytes. The receptors stem from a boy under three years old with a congenital heart defect.

The rearrangement links TRBV9 to TRBJ2-7, with 8 nucleotides matching TRBD2. CDR1 and CDR2 (germline): SGDLS, YYNGEE. With V trimmed by 3 bases and J by 4 bases, 6 bases remained unmatched. This CDR3 has 14 amino acids. The CDR3 is CASSAPSGSYEQYF. The CDR3 DNA reads as TGTGCCAGCAGCGCCCCCAGCGGGAGTTACGAGCAGTACTTC.

This chain joins TRBV28 and TRBJ1-3; 9 nucleotides match TRBD1. CDR3 size: 16 residues. Per the germline V gene, CDR1 is MDHEN and CDR2 is SYDVKM. Unmatched junction bases numbered 7, after V lost 5 bases and J lost 2 bases. The CDR3: CASSAQQGATGNTIYF. In nucleotides, the CDR3 is TGTGCCAGCAGTGCCCAACAGGGGGCAACTGGAAACACCATATATTTT.

Only one count was recorded for this clone. This chain connects TRBV5-6 to TRBJ2-1; 9 bases are a match to TRBD1. Germline CDR1 and CDR2: SGHDT and YYEEEE. V shed 5 bases and J 0 bases; nucleotides not matched to a gene: 9. The CDR3 runs to 17 residues. The CDR3 DNA follows: TGTGCCAGCAGTACGACAGGGGGGCAAAGCTCCTACAATGAGCAGTTCTTC. The encoded protein is CASSTTGGQSSYNEQFF.

This chain uses TRBV6-5 with TRBJ1-2; D unresolved. The length of the CDR3 is 15 residues. The V and J ends lost 0 bases and 2 bases respectively, with 10 bases between them. Germline CDR1 is MNHEY and CDR2 is SVGAGI. The chain's CDR3 is CASSYSSFGNYGYTF. CDR3 DNA: TGTGCCAGCAGTTACTCGAGTTTCGGGAACTATGGCTACACCTTC.

This rearrangement joins TRBV11-2 to TRBJ2-7, with 13 positions matching TRBD2. Per the germline V gene, CDR1 is SGHAT and CDR2 is FQNNGV. V dropped 5 bases and J dropped 2; count of bases not matched to a gene: 3. The CDR3 has 15 amino acids. CDR3 sequence: CASSALAGGTYEQYF. In DNA, the CDR3 is TGTGCCAGCAGCGCACTAGCGGGAGGGACCTACGAGCAGTACTTC.

The chain employs TRBV12-5 and TRBJ1-2; TRBD1 might be the D (5 bases). Trimming shortened V by 5 bases and J by 1 base, and 8 bases separated the two germline ends. The germline CDR1 and CDR2 sequences are LGHNT and FRNRAP. This CDR3 has 13 amino acids. CDR3 in DNA: TGTGCTAGTGGTGAGACAGATAACTATGGCTACACCTTC. Its translation: CASGETDNYGYTF.

The rearrangement links TRBV15 to TRBJ2-5; TRBD2 is a possible D gene (6 bases). This CDR3 is 17 amino acids long. CDR1 and CDR2 from the germline V gene are LNHNV and YYDKDF (reference sequence). V shed 5 bases and J shed 2 bases, with 21 bases lying between them. The CDR3 region is CATSRGTSGGAQETQYF. The CDR3 bases are TGTGCCACCAGCCGAGGAACCTCAGGCGGGGCTCAAGAGACCCAGTACTTC.

This chain joins TRBV5-8 and TRBJ2-3; 7 positions agree with TRBD1. Germline trimming cut 2 bases from V and 5 bases from J; bases unmatched to any gene: 5. From germline, CDR1 is SGHTS and CDR2 YDEGEE. The CDR3 is 14 residues long. This chain's CDR3 is CASSFDRVQDTQYF. In DNA form, the CDR3 reads TGTGCCAGCAGCTTCGACAGGGTTCAAGATACGCAGTATTTT. The whole variable domain, filled in from reference TRBV5-8 and TRBJ2-3, reads EAGVTQSPTHLIKTRGQQATLRCSPISGHTSVYWYQQALGLGLQFLLWYDEGEERNRGNFPPRFSGRQFPNYSSELNVNALELEDSALYLCASSFDRVQDTQYFGPGTRLTVL.

The count of this clone is one. The rearrangement links TRBV7-7 to TRBJ2-5, with 8 bases matching TRBD2. The DNA matches TRBJ2-7 better at its end, which makes the J call doubtful. CDR1 is SSHAT and CDR2 is FNYEAQ in the germline V gene (reference sequence). The CDR3 sequence is 15 residues long. The CDR3, as DNA: TGTGCCAGCAGTAAACCTCCTCGGGGGGGGGACGAGCAGTACTTC. Translated: CASSKPPRGGDEQYF.

The chain is built from TRBV27 and TRBJ1-3; D possibly corresponds to TRBD1 (6 bases). Trimming cost V 5 bases and J 4 bases, with 12 bases left between them. CDR3 length equals 14 residues. Germline V lookup: CDR1 MNHEY, CDR2 SMNVEV (reference sequence). The CDR3 coding sequence is TGTGCCAGCAGTCCCAGGGACAACGGAAACACCATATATTTT. This translates into CASSPRDNGNTIYF.

The CDR3 region has the DNA TGTGCCAGCAGCCCCCGAGGGGACAGGGGGTACGAGCAGTACTTC. It is translated as CASSPRGDRGYEQYF. The chain links TRBV27 to TRBJ2-7, with 11 nucleotides matching TRBD1. CDR1 is MNHEY and CDR2 is SMNVEV in the germline V gene (reference sequence). This CDR3 spans 15 amino acids. V was pared by 6 bases and J by 4 bases, with 8 bases of the junction left unmatched.

This rearrangement joins TRBV7-3 to TRBJ2-3; perhaps TRBD2 as D (6 bases). Trimming left V 5 bases short and J 5 bases short, with 20 bases between. The CDR3 sequence is 16 residues long. Germline loops: CDR1 SGHTA, CDR2 FQGTGA. CDR3 DNA sequence: TGTGCCAGCAGCCTGCGGAGAGATAGCGGACGAGATACGCAGTATTTT. Its translation: CASSLRRDSGRDTQYF.

V is TRBV5-6 and J is TRBJ1-3, with 9 bases matching TRBD1. V shed 0 bases, J shed 0 bases, and the junction held 4 bases outside the gene matches. Germline values: CDR1 SGHDT, CDR2 YYEEEE. The CDR3 is 17 residues long. CDR3 protein: CASSLGQGERSGNTIYF. CDR3 DNA sequence: TGTGCCAGCAGCTTGGGACAGGGGGAACGCTCTGGAAACACCATATATTTT.

V and J are TRBV5-6 and TRBJ2-1; 8 nucleotides match TRBD2. The CDR3 is 14 amino acids. The V gene end was trimmed by 4 bases and the J gene end by 5 bases; junction bases not matched to a gene: 5. CDR1 and CDR2 (germline): SGHDT, YYEEEE. DNA for the CDR3: TGTGCCAGCAGCCTGCTGACTAGCGACAATGAGCAGTTCTTC. It codes for CASSLLTSDNEQFF.

In this sample, this clone turned up once. V usage is TRBV11-2 and J usage is TRBJ1-5, with D perhaps matching TRBD1 (5 bases). Germline CDR1 SGHAT, CDR2 FQNNGV. CDR3 size: 14 residues. Trimming shortened V by 7 bases and J by 9 bases, and 19 bases separated the two germline ends. CDR3 sequence (DNA): TGTGCCAGCATCATGACAGCTCGCTTTTGGCCCCAGCATTTT. This codes for CASIMTARFWPQHF. The variable domain in full, completed from reference TRBV11-2 and TRBJ1-5, reads EAGVAQSPRYKIIEKRQSVAFWCNPISGHATLYWYQQILGQGPKLLIQFQNNGVVDDSQLPKDRFSAERLKGVDSTLKIQPAKLEDSAVYLCASIMTARFWPQHFGDGTRLSIL.

The chain recombines TRBV27 with TRBJ2-1, with 9 bases lining up with TRBD2. V lost 6 bases and J lost 10; bases outside the gene matches: 16. The CDR3 totals 16 residues. The V gene's germline CDR1 is MNHEY and CDR2 SMNVEV (reference sequence). Written as DNA, the CDR3 is TGTGCCAGCAGCCGGCTGGCGCGGGAGGGCCCGGGGGAGCAGTTCTTC. This translates into CASSRLAREGPGEQFF.

The CDR3 loop is CAWSGSGHLDGELFF. The CDR3 nucleotides are TGTGCCTGGAGCGGATCGGGACACTTAGACGGGGAGCTGTTTTTT. The V gene is TRBV30, the J gene TRBJ2-2; possibly TRBD1 for D (6 bases). This CDR3 spans 15 amino acids. Trimming pared 3 bases from V and 7 bases from J, leaving 18 bases between. Germline-derived CDR1 and CDR2 are GTSNPN and SVGIG (reference sequence).

Here the CDR3 reads CASSQGLPGTGELFF. The CDR3 nucleotides are TGTGCCAGCAGCCAGGGCCTACCGGGGACCGGGGAGCTGTTTTTT. The gene calls are TRBV4-2 and TRBJ2-2, with D possibly matching TRBD2 (5 bases). Germline V gene lookup returns CDR1 LGHNA and CDR2 YNFKEQ. The CDR3 totals 15 residues. Trimming left V 3 bases short and J 5 bases short, with 13 bases between.

The chain employs TRBV6-5 and TRBJ1-1; D ambiguous. CDR1 MNHEY and CDR2 SVGAGI come from the germline V gene. V was trimmed by 5 bases and J by 10 bases, leaving 14 bases between them. The CDR3 extends over 12 amino acids. Here the CDR3 reads CASSNQRRRAFF. The CDR3 nucleotides read TGTGCCAGCAGTAATCAGCGGCGAAGAGCTTTCTTT.

This clone was picked up one time. V gene TRBV27 combines with J gene TRBJ2-3; 12 bases line up with TRBD2. J lost 3 bases, V lost 3 bases, and 4 bases had no gene match. CDR1 and CDR2 from the germline V gene are MNHEY and SMNVEV (reference sequence). CDR3 size: 16 residues. The chain's CDR3 is CASSFRLAGETDTQYF. The CDR3 coding sequence is TGTGCCAGCAGTTTCCGACTAGCGGGAGAAACAGATACGCAGTATTTT.

CDR3 nucleotide sequence: TGTGCCAGTAGTATAACAGTATATAGCAATGAGCAGTTCTTC. Protein sequence: CASSITVYSNEQFF. The chain combines TRBV19 with TRBJ2-1; D remains ambiguous. The CDR3 is made up of 14 amino acids. Germline assignment: CDR1 LNHDA and CDR2 SQIVND (reference sequence). The V gene lost 2 bases and the J gene lost 6 bases, with 11 bases spanning the gap.

The chain joins TRBV11-2 to TRBJ2-1; TRBD2 matches 11 bases. The germline V gene has CDR1 SGHAT and CDR2 FQNNGV. This CDR3 comprises 15 residues. Trimming at V came to 4 bases and at J to 5 bases, leaving 4 bases not matched to a gene. The DNA for the CDR3 is TGTGCCAGCAGCTCACTAGCGGGAGCCCACAATGAGCAGTTCTTC. It is translated as CASSSLAGAHNEQFF.

The chain uses TRBV5-1 and TRBJ2-3; a possible D gene is TRBD2 (6 bases). This CDR3 is built from 21 residues. The V gene's germline CDR1 is SGHRS and CDR2 YFSETQ. V gave up 3 bases and J gave up 1 base, with 30 bases separating them. CDR3 protein: CASSSGPPGDELARGTDTQYF. The CDR3 DNA reads TGCGCCAGCAGCTCTGGCCCCCCGGGAGACGAGCTAGCACGGGGCACAGATACGCAGTATTTT.

The chain couples TRBV18 to TRBJ2-7; D remains unclear. This CDR3 spans 15 amino acids. The germline V and J ends were trimmed by 1 base and 2 bases, with 12 bases remaining between them. Germline V CDR1 and CDR2: KGHSH, LQKENI. CDR3 amino acids: CASSPLNLPTYEQYF. The CDR3 DNA reads TGTGCCAGCTCACCACTAAATCTACCCACCTACGAGCAGTACTTC.

The chain joins TRBV4-3 to TRBJ2-5; 8 positions match TRBD2. The J call is doubtful: the DNA matches TRBJ2-7 better. The germline V gene encodes CDR1 LGHNA and CDR2 YSLEER. This CDR3 has 17 amino acids. The DNA of the CDR3 is TGCGCCAGCAGCCAAGGCCTCTCTAGCGGGCACTCCTACGAGCAGTACTTC. Its translation is CASSQGLSSGHSYEQYF.